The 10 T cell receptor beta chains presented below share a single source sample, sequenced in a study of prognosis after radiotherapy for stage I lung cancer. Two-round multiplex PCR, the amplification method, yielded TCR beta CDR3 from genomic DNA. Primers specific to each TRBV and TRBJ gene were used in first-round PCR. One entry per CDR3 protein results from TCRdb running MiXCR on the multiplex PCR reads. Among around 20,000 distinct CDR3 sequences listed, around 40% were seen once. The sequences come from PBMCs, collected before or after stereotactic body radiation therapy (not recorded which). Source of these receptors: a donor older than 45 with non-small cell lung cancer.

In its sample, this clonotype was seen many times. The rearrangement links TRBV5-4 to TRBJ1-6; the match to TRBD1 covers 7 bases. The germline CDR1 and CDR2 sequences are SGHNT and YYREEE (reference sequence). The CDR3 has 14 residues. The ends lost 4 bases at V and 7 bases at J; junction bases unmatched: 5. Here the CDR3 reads CASSPDRENSPLHF. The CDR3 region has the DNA TGTGCCAGCAGCCCCGACAGGGAAAATTCACCCCTCCACTTT.

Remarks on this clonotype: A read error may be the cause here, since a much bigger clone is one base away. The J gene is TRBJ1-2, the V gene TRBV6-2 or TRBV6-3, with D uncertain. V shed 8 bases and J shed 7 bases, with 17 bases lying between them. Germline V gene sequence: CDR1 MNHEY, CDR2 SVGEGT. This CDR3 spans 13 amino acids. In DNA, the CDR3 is TGTGCCAGCGCGCCGGTTTTAAGAGGTGGCTACACCTTC. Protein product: CASAPVLRGGYTF.

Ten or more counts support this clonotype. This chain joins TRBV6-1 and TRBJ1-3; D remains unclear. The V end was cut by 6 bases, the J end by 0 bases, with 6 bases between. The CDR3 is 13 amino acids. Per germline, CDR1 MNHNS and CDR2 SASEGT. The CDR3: CASRFGSGNTIYF. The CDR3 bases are TGTGCCAGCAGATTCGGCTCTGGAAACACCATATATTTT.

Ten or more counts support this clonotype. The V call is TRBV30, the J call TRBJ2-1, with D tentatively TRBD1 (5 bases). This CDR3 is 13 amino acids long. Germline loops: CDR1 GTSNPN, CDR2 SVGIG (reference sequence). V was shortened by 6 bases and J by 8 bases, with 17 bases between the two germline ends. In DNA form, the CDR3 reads TGTGCCTGTGCATCCTCCAGGGTCCATGAGCAGTTCTTC. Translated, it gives CACASSRVHEQFF. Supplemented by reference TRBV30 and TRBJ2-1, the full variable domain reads SQTIHQWPATLVQPVGSPLSLECTVEGTSNPNLYWYRQAAGRGLQLLFYSVGIGQISSEVPQNLSASRPQDRQFILSSKKLLLSDSGFYLCACASSRVHEQFFGPGTRLTVL.

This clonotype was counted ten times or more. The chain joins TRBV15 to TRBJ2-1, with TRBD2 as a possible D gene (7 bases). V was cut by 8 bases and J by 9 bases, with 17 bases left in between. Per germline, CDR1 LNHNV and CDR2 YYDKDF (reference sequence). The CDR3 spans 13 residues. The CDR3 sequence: CATRGRGATEQFF. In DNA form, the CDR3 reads TGTGCCACCCGGGGTCGGGGGGCCACTGAGCAGTTCTTC. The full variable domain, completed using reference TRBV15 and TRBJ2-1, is DAMVIQNPRYQVTQFGKPVTLSCSQTLNHNVMYWYQQKSSQAPKLLFHYYDKDFNNEADTPDNFQSRRPNTSFCFLDIRSPGLGDTAMYLCATRGRGATEQFFGPGTRLTVL.

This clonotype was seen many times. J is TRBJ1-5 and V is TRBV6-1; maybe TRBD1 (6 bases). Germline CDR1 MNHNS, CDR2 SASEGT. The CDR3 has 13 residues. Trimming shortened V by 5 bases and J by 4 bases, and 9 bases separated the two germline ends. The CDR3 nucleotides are TGTGCCAGCAGTAGTACAGGGAATCAGCCCCAGCATTTT. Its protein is CASSSTGNQPQHF.

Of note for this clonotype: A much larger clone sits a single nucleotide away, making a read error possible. CDR3 in amino acids: CSSSWLAGMGKNIQYF. Here the CDR3 DNA reads TGCAGTTCTTCCTGGCTAGCGGGGATGGGCAAAAACATTCAGTACTTC. The rearrangement joins TRBV20-1 to TRBJ2-4; 9 positions agree with TRBD2. J lost 3 bases, V lost 8 bases, and 14 bases had no gene match. The CDR3 extends over 16 amino acids. Germline-derived CDR1 and CDR2 are DFQATT and SNEGSKA (reference sequence).

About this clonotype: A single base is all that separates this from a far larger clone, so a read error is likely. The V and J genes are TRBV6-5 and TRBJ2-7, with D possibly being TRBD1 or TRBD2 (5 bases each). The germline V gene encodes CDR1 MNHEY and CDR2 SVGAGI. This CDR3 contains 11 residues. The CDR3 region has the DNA TGTGCCAGCAGTTACGGGGGACCGGTAATATTC. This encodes CASSYGGPVIF.

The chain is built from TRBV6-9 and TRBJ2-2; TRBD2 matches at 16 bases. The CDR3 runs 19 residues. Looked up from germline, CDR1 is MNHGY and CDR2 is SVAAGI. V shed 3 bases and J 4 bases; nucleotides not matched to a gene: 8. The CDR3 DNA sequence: TGTGCCAGCAGTTACGTTGGGACTAGCGGGGGGGCCAGCACCGGGGAGCTGTTTTTT. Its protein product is CASSYVGTSGGASTGELFF.

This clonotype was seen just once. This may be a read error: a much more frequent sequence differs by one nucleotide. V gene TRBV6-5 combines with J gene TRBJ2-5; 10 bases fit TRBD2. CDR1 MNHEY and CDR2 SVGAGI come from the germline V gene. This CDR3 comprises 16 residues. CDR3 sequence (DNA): TGTGCCATCAGTTACCCTGAGCGGGGGGGCCGGGAGACCCAGTACTTC. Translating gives CAISYPERGGRETQYF.